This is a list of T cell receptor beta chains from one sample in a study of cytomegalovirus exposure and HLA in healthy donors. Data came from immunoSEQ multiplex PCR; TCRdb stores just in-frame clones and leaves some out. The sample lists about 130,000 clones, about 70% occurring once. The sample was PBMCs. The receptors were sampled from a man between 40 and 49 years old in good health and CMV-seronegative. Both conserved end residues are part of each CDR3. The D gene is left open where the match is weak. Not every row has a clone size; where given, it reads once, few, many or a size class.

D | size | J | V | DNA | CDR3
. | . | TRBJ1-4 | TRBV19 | TGTGCCAGTAGTCCTTACACGGGATCCCGCGAAGATGAAAAACTGTTTTTT | CASSPYTGSREDEKLFF
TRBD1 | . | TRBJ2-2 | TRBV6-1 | TGTGCCACCCGGGACAGGATGCTTCCCGGGGAGCTGTTTTTT | CATRDRMLPGELFF
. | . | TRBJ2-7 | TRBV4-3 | TGCGCCAGCAGCCTCACGCAGGCAGCCGAGCAGTACTTC | CASSLTQAAEQYF
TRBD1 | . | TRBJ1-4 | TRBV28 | TGTGCCAGCAGCCCACCCGGACAGGTCGGTGAAAAACTGTTTTTT | CASSPPGQVGEKLFF
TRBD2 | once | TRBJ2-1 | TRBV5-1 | TGCGCCAGCAGCACCGGGACTAGCCATTACAATGAGCAGTTCTTC | CASSTGTSHYNEQFF
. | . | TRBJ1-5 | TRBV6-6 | TGTGCCAGCAGTTCGCCAGGCTTTAGTCAGCCCCAGCATTTT | CASSSPGFSQPQHF
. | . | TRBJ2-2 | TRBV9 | TGTGCCAGCAGCGTAGAGGGGGTTGCCACCGGGGAGCTGTTTTTT | CASSVEGVATGELFF
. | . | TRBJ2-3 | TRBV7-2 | TGTGCCAGCAGCTTAAGCGGGCTTCGCACAGATACGCAGTATTTT | CASSLSGLRTDTQYF
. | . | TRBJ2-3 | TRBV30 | TGTGCCTGGAGGGCCGCCGGAGGCACAGATACGCAGTATTTT | CAWRAAGGTDTQYF
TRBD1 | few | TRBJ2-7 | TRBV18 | TGTGCCAGCTCAAGGGGGGGACAGGGGACTCGAAACGAGCAGTACTTC | CASSRGGQGTRNEQYF
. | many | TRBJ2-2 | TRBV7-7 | TGTGCCAGCAGCTTAGGCCAGGGTGATACCGGGGAGCTGTTTTTT | CASSLGQGDTGELFF
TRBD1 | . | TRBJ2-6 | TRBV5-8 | TGTGCCAGCAGCACCACAGGGGCTGGGGCCAACGTCCTGACTTTC | CASSTTGAGANVLTF
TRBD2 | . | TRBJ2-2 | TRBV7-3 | TGTGCCAGCAGCCTCCAGGGACTAGGGGGATTGAACACCGGGGAGCTGTTTTTT | CASSLQGLGGLNTGELFF
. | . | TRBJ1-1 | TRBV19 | TGTGCCAGTAGTATTTCAGGGGTCACTGAAGCTTTCTTT | CASSISGVTEAFF
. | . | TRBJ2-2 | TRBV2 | TGTGCCAGCAGCGACCAGGGGGGCGGGGAGCTGTTTTTT | CASSDQGGGELFF
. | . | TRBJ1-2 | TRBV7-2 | TGTGCCAGCAGCTTAGTTGGCTCCGGCTACACCTTC | CASSLVGSGYTF
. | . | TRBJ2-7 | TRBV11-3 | TGTGCCAGCAGCCCCGTGGACAACTACGAGCAGTACTTC | CASSPVDNYEQYF
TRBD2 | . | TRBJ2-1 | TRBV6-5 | TGTGCCAGCAGCTCGCTAGCGGGCCGAAGCAATGAGCAGTTCTTC | CASSSLAGRSNEQFF
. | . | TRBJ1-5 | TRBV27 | TGTGCCAGCAGCCCAACACCATATAGCAATCAGCCCCAGCATTTT | CASSPTPYSNQPQHF
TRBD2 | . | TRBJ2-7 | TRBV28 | TGTGCCAGCGAGGGACTAGCGCCCTACGAGCAGTACTTC | CASEGLAPYEQYF
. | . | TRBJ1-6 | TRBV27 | TGTGCCAGCAGACCCCAGGGTGGGAATTCACCCCTCCACTTT | CASRPQGGNSPLHF
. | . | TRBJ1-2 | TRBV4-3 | TGCGCCAGCAGCCGTTTGGGCTCCTATGGCTACACCTTC | CASSRLGSYGYTF
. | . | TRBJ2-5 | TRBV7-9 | TGTGCCAGCAGCTTTAGCGGAAACCCGGCAGAGACCCAGTACTTC | CASSFSGNPAETQYF
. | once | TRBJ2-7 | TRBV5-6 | TGTGCCAGCAGCCTATTCGGGGGGCCACCTGGTGGGTTC | CASSLFGGPPGGF
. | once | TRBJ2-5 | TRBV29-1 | TGCAGCGTTGGTGCCGCCCCAGGGACCCAGTACTTC | CSVGAAPGTQYF
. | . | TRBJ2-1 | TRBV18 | TGTGCCAGCTCACCAGCCAGCTCCTACAATGAGCAGTTCTTC | CASSPASSYNEQFF
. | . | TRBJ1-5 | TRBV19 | TGTGCCAGTACCACCGGGGGGGCCCCTGCGAGCAATCAGCCCCAGCATTTT | CASTTGGAPASNQPQHF
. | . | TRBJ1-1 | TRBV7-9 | TGTGCCAGCAGCTTCCTAGACAGCCAGAACACTGAAGCTTTCTTT | CASSFLDSQNTEAFF
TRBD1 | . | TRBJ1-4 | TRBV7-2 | TGTGCCAGCAGCTTACAGGGGGCAGGTGAAAAACTGTTTTTT | CASSLQGAGEKLFF
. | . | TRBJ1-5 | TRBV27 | TGTGCCAGCAGTCCGCTTGGGGGACTTCAGCCCCAGCATTTT | CASSPLGGLQPQHF
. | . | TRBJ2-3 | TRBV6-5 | TGTGCCAGCCGGGACTGGCTCACAGATACGCAGTATTTT | CASRDWLTDTQYF
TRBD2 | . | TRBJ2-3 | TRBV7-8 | TGTGCCAGCAGCTTCCGACTAGCGGGAGCCACAGATACGCAGTATTTT | CASSFRLAGATDTQYF
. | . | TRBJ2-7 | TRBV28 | TGTGCCAGCAACGACAGGCGACCAAGCTCCTACGAGCAGTACTTC | CASNDRRPSSYEQYF
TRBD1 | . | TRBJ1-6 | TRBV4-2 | TGTGCCAGCAGCCAAGTTCAGAGACAGACCGACAGGGGAGGTTCACCCCTCCACTTT | CASSQVQRQTDRGGSPLHF
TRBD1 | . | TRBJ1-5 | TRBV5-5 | TGTGCCAGCAGCTTGACCATAAGGGGGCGCGAAGGCAATCAGCCCCAGCATTTT | CASSLTIRGREGNQPQHF
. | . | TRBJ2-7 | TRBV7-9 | TGTGCCAGCAGCTCGGACAGAGTGTCCTACGAGCAGTACTTC | CASSSDRVSYEQYF
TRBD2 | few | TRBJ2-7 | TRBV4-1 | TGCGCCAGCAGCCAGGTGACTAGCGGAAGCTCCTACGAGCAGTACTTC | CASSQVTSGSSYEQYF
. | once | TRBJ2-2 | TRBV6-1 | TGTGCCAGCACGGACAGTTCGAACACCGGGGAGCTGTTTTTT | CASTDSSNTGELFF
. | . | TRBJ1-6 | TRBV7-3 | TGTGCCAGCAGCTCTACGGAGAATTCACCCCTCCACTTT | CASSSTENSPLHF
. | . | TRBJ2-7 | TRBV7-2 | TGTGCCAGCAGTTCTACCAGGGGCTACGAGCAGTACTTC | CASSSTRGYEQYF
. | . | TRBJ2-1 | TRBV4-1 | TGCGCCAGCAGCCAAGATCTTTTGGGGGGTATCGTTTACAATGAGCAGTTCTTC | CASSQDLLGGIVYNEQFF
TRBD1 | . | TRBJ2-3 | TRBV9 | TGTGCCAGCAGCGTAGGGACAGGGAATATACTAGGCACAGATACGCAGTATTTT | CASSVGTGNILGTDTQYF
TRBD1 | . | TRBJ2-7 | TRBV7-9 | TGTGCCAGCACCCCCACAGGGGGAGCCTCCTACGAGCAGTACTTC | CASTPTGGASYEQYF
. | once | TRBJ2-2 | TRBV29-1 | TGCAGCGTTGAAGAAGGGCGGGCCGCCACCGGGGAGCTGTTTTTT | CSVEEGRAATGELFF
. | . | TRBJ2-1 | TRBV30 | TGTGCCGGGTCGAGGATCCAGGGGTCCTACAATGAGCAGTTCTTC | CAGSRIQGSYNEQFF